These T cell receptor beta chains were read from a single sample in a study of cytomegalovirus exposure and HLA in healthy donors. The repertoire was sequenced with immunoSEQ multiplex PCR; TCRdb's copy has only in-frame clones and lacks some. Of about 160,000 clones listed, 85% are singletons. Sequenced material: PBMCs. These receptors were taken from a man aged 25-45 years in good health and CMV-seropositive. Both conserved end residues are part of each CDR3. The order of the fields is J gene, clone size, V gene, D gene, CDR3 protein, CDR3 DNA. A D gene is named only where the DNA matches it firmly. Part of the rows lack a size; the others show once, few, many or a class for expanded clones.

>TRBJ1-1|.|TRBV7-3|TRBD1
CASSSQGVSEAFF
TGTGCCAGCAGCTCCCAGGGGGTATCTGAAGCTTTCTTT
>TRBJ2-5|.|TRBV5-4|.
CASSLDAQTQYF
TGTGCCAGCAGCTTGGATGCGCAAACCCAGTACTTC
>TRBJ2-3|.|TRBV18|.
CASSPDTSTDTQYF
TGTGCCAGCTCACCGGACACAAGCACAGATACGCAGTATTTT
>TRBJ2-1|.|TRBV25-1|.
CASSVLVEQFF
TGTGCCAGCAGTGTATTAGTGGAGCAGTTCTTC
>TRBJ2-7|.|TRBV15|.
CATSRDQGEWIEQYF
TGTGCCACCAGCAGAGATCAAGGGGAATGGATCGAGCAGTACTTC
>TRBJ2-7|.|TRBV7-2|.
CASSFGVAYEQYF
TGTGCCAGCAGCTTCGGGGTGGCCTACGAGCAGTACTTC
>TRBJ2-1|.|TRBV29-1|TRBD2
CSARDAGGPAPQFF
TGCAGCGCCAGAGACGCGGGGGGGCCGGCTCCGCAGTTCTTC
>TRBJ2-7|.|TRBV5-6|TRBD2
CASSSQRGNEQYF
TGTGCCAGCAGCTCCCAGCGGGGGAACGAGCAGTACTTC
>TRBJ1-4|.|TRBV4-3|.
CASSQDLATNEKLFF
TGCGCCAGCAGCCAAGACCTTGCAACTAATGAAAAACTGTTTTTT
>TRBJ2-2|many|TRBV7-6|TRBD2
CASSLGDYYNTGELFF
TGTGCCAGCAGCTTAGGGGACTACTACAACACCGGGGAGCTGTTTTTT
>TRBJ2-7|few|TRBV12-5|.
CASGFMTGHEQYF
TGTGCTAGTGGTTTCATGACAGGTCACGAGCAGTACTTC
>TRBJ1-2|.|TRBV19|.
CASSIWLTLTTLVGYTF
TGTGCCAGTAGTATTTGGCTGACACTTACTACACTAGTAGGCTACACCTTC
>TRBJ1-3|.|TRBV7-7|.
CASSPAGGSGNTIYF
TGTGCTAGCAGCCCCGCCGGGGGCTCTGGAAACACCATATATTTT
>TRBJ2-5|.|TRBV5-1|TRBD2
CASRRAGGEEETQYF
TGCGCCAGCCGCAGAGCGGGGGGAGAAGAAGAGACCCAGTACTTC
>TRBJ1-1|.|TRBV4-3|.
CASSRGGQSNTEAFF
TGCGCCAGCAGCCGGGGGGGGCAGTCGAACACTGAAGCTTTCTTT
>TRBJ2-7|.|TRBV15|TRBD2
CATSRTLAGTSYEQYF
TGTGCCACCAGCAGGACTCTAGCGGGGACCTCCTACGAGCAGTACTTC
>TRBJ2-7|.|TRBV6-5|.
CASSYSGHAITYEQYF
TGTGCCAGCAGTTACTCGGGGCATGCTATCACCTACGAGCAGTACTTC
>TRBJ2-7|.|TRBV5-6|.
CASSFRDWSSYEQYF
TGTGCCAGCAGCTTTAGGGACTGGAGCTCCTACGAGCAGTACTTC
>TRBJ2-7|few|TRBV6-5|TRBD1
CASSYRTGASYEQYF
TGTGCCAGCAGTTACCGGACAGGGGCGTCCTACGAGCAGTACTTC
>TRBJ2-5|once|TRBV7-2|.
CASSGGAPPETQYF
TGTGCCAGCAGCGGCGGGGCGCCCCCTGAGACCCAGTACTTC
>TRBJ2-7|.|TRBV5-1|TRBD2
CASSLGGAGGSEQYF
TGCGCCAGCAGCCTGGGGGGCGCGGGGGGGAGCGAGCAGTACTTC
>TRBJ1-2|.|TRBV6-6|TRBD1
CASSWGQGGLVDTF
TGTGCCAGCAGTTGGGGACAGGGCGGACTCGTTGACACCTTC
>TRBJ1-4|.|TRBV13|.
CASSLGPRATNEKLFF
TGTGCCAGCAGCTTAGGCCCCAGGGCGACTAATGAAAAACTGTTTTTT
>TRBJ2-1|.|TRBV27|.
CASSLAKGLKSYNEQFF
TGTGCCAGCAGTTTAGCCAAGGGGCTTAAGTCCTACAATGAGCAGTTCTTC